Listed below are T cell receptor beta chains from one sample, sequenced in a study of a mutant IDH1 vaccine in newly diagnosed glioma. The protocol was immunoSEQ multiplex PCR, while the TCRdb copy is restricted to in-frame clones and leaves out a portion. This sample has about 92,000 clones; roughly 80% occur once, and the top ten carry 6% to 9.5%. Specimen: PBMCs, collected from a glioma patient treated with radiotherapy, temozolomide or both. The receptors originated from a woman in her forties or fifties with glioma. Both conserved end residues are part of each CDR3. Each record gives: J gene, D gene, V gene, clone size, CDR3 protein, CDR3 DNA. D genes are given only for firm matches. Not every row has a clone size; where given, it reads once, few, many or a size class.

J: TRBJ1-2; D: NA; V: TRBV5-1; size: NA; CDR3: CASSFGTPDFGYTF; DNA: TGCGCCAGCAGCTTTGGGACACCCGATTTTGGCTACACCTTC
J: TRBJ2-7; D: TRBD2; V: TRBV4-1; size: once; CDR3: CASSQGLAPTYEQYF; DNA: TGCGCCAGCAGTCAGGGACTAGCGCCGACCTACGAGCAGTACTTC
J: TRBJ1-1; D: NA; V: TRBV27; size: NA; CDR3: CASIPGWGEGNTEAFF; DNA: TGTGCCAGCATTCCAGGGTGGGGGGAGGGAAACACTGAAGCTTTCTTT
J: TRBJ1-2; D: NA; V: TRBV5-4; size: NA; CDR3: CASSPPGQFRSNYGYTF; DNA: TGTGCCAGCAGCCCTCCCGGACAGTTTCGTTCTAACTATGGCTACACCTTC
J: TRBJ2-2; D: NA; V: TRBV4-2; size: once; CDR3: CASSQDLEGTYTGELFF; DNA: TGTGCCAGCAGCCAAGATCTGGAGGGGACTTACACCGGGGAGCTGTTTTTT
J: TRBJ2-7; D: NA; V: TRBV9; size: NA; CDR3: CASSVGGGPPYEQYF; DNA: TGTGCCAGCAGCGTAGGGGGGGGGCCTCCCTACGAGCAGTACTTC
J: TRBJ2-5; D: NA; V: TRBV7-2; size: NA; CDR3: CASSLAGYQFRTGPGGETQYF; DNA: TGTGCCAGCAGCTTAGCAGGTTACCAGTTTAGGACTGGGCCCGGAGGAGAGACCCAGTACTTC
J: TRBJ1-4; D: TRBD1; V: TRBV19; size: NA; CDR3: CATDPQGAGEKLFF; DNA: TGTGCCACCGATCCGCAGGGGGCCGGTGAAAAACTGTTTTTT
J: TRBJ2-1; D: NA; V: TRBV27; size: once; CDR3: CASSLRPYNEQFF; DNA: TGTGCCAGCAGTTTAAGGCCCTACAATGAGCAGTTCTTC
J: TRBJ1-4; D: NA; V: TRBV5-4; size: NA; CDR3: CASSFSGGLNEKLFF; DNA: TGTGCCAGCAGCTTCTCGGGGGGGCTTAATGAAAAACTGTTTTTT
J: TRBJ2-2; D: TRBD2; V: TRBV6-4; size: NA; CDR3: CASSATSGGATGELFF; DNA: TGTGCCAGCAGCGCTACTAGCGGGGGGGCCACCGGGGAGCTGTTTTTT
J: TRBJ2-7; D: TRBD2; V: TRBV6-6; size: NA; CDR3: CASIAGTSGGAQYF; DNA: TGTGCCAGCATCGCCGGGACTAGCGGGGGAGCCCAGTACTTC
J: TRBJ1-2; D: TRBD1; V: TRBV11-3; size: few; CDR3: CASSLTGTDYGYTF; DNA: TGTGCCAGCAGCTTAACAGGGACAGACTATGGCTACACCTTC
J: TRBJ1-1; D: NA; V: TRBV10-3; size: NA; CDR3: CAIGRTENTEAFF; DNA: TGTGCCATCGGACGGACAGAGAACACTGAAGCTTTCTTT
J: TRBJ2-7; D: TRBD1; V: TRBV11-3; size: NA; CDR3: CASTVIGGAGYEQYF; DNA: TGTGCCAGCACCGTGATAGGGGGCGCGGGTTACGAGCAGTACTTC
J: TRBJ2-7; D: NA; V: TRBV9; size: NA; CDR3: CASSVDEARGYEQYF; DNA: TGTGCCAGCAGCGTAGATGAAGCGAGGGGCTACGAGCAGTACTTC
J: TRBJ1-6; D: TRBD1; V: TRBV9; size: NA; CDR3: CASTPGGQGLSLHF; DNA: TGTGCCAGCACTCCCGGGGGACAGGGGTTGTCCCTCCACTTT
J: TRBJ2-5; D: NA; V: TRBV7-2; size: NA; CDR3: CASSLVLSGRETQYF; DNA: TGTGCCAGCAGCTTAGTCCTCTCAGGGCGAGAGACCCAGTACTTC
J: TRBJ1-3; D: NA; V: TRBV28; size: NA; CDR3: CASRLAGIGNTIYF; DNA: TGTGCCAGCAGGCTCGCAGGGATTGGAAACACCATATATTTT
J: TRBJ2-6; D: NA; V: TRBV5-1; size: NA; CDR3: CATRASGANVLTF; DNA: TGCGCCACCCGGGCCTCTGGGGCCAACGTCCTGACTTTC
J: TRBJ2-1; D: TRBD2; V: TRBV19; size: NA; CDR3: CASSTSGGSYNEQFF; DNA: TGTGCCAGTAGCACTAGCGGGGGCTCCTACAATGAGCAGTTCTTC
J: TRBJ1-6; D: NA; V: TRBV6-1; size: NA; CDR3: CASSEYTQNNSPLHF; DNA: TGTGCCAGCAGTGAATACACCCAGAATAATTCACCCCTCCACTTT
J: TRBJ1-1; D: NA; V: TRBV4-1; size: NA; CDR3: CASSQVGWDTEAFF; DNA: TGCGCCAGCAGCCAAGTTGGGTGGGACACTGAAGCTTTCTTT
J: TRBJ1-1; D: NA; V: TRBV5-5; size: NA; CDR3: CASRTRNTEAFF; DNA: TGTGCCAGCCGGACGCGGAACACTGAAGCTTTCTTT
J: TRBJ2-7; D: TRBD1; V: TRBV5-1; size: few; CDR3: CASSLTGVYEQYF; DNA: TGCGCCAGCAGCTTGACAGGGGTCTACGAGCAGTACTTC
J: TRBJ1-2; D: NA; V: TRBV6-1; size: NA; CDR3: CASSETPAGIYGYTF; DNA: TGTGCCAGCAGTGAAACCCCGGCGGGCATCTATGGCTACACCTTC
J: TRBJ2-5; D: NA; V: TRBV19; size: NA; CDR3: CASSRNRGETQYF; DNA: TGTGCCAGTAGTAGAAACAGAGGGGAGACCCAGTACTTC
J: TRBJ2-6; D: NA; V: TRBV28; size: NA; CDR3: CATQGSSGANVLTF; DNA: TGTGCCACTCAAGGGTCCTCTGGGGCCAACGTCCTGACTTTC
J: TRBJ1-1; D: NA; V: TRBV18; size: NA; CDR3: CASSPSALGTEAFF; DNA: TGTGCCAGCTCACCATCAGCCCTGGGGACTGAAGCTTTCTTT
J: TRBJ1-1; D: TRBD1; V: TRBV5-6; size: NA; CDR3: CASSLGQDIEAFF; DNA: TGTGCCAGCAGCCTGGGACAGGATATAGAAGCTTTCTTT
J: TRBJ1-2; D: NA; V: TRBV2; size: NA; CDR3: CASRMGQTMDYGYTF; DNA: TGTGCCAGCAGGATGGGACAAACGATGGATTATGGCTACACCTTC
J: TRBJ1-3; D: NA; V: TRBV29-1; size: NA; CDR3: CSGYDSGNTIYF; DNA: TGCAGCGGATACGACTCTGGAAACACCATATATTTT
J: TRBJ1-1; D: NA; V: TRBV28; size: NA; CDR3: CASGKIGAVMNTEAFF; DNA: TGTGCCAGCGGAAAAATCGGGGCAGTCATGAACACTGAAGCTTTCTTT
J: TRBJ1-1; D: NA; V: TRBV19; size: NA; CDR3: CASTPMGRGGSEAFF; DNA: TGTGCCAGTACCCCAATGGGGCGCGGGGGATCTGAAGCTTTCTTT
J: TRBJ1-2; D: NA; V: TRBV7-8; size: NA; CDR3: CASSPRATGGYTF; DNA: TGTGCCAGCAGCCCTAGAGCGACGGGGGGCTACACCTTC
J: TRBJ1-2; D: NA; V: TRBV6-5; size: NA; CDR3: CASSYSHSDTLGYTF; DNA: TGTGCCAGCAGTTACAGCCACTCGGACACCCTGGGCTACACCTTC
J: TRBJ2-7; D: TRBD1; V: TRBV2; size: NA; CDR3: CASSADRGINEQYF; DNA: TGTGCCAGCAGTGCGGACAGGGGGATTAACGAGCAGTACTTC
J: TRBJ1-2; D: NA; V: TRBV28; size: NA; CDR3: CASSPTGRGGGYTF; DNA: TGTGCCAGCAGTCCTACCGGACGGGGAGGTGGCTACACCTTC
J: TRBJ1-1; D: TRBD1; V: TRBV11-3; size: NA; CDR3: CASGGQLNTEAFF; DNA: TGTGCCAGCGGGGGACAGCTGAACACTGAAGCTTTCTTT
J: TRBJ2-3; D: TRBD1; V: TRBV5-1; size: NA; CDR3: CASSAGTGGYTDTQYF; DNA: TGCGCCAGCAGTGCCGGGACAGGGGGCTACACAGATACGCAGTATTTT
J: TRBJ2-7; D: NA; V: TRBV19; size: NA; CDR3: CASSTGLSNEQYF; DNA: TGTGCCAGTAGTACGGGACTCAGCAACGAGCAGTACTTC
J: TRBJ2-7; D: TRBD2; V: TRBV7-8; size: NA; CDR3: CASSHSRSSGTYEQYF; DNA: TGTGCCAGCAGCCATAGTCGGTCTAGCGGGACCTACGAGCAGTACTTC
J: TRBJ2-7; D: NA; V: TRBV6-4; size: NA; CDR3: CASSVRDGGPYEQYF; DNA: TGTGCCAGCAGTGTCCGGGACGGGGGGCCCTACGAGCAGTACTTC
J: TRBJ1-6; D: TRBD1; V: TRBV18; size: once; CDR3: CASSPLGAGGFSPLHF; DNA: TGTGCCAGCTCACCACTTGGGGCAGGGGGTTTTTCACCCCTCCACTTT
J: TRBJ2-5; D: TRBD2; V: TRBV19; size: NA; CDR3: CASSILGGELGETQYF; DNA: TGTGCCAGTAGTATACTCGGGGGGGAGCTCGGAGAGACCCAGTACTTC
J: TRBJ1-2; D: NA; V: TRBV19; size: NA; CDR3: CASRGPGRTNYGYTF; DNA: TGTGCCAGTAGGGGGCCGGGACGGACAAACTATGGCTACACCTTC